This T cell receptor beta chain comes out of a study of blood T cell repertoires in COVID-19. Across the study: The origin of the acute and convalescent COVID-19 samples was the United States, Italy and Spain. The analysed material was cDNA or gDNA that came from T cells, B-cell-depleted T cells, or PBMCs.

Original analysis: It was from reference gene primer amplification that nucleated cell counts were estimated. TCRdb keeps only in-frame clones here, not all; method: immunoSEQ multiplex PCR. D and trimming were read from the DNA, whereas the V and J calls and clone size are those reported in that table. The sample includes 310,000 or so clones, around 90% of them seen just once. CDR1 is SEHNR and CDR2 is FQNEAQ in the germline V gene (reference sequence). The length of the CDR3 is 18 residues. V lost 4 bases to trimming and J lost 5 bases; unmatched junction nucleotides: 14. This clone has only a few counts.

The sequence derives from a woman aged 50 to 60 who had recovered from COVID-19. The chain is built from TRBV7-9 and TRBJ1-1; 12 bases map to TRBD1. The sequenced sample consisted of peripheral blood. CDR3 sequence reads: CASSSTTGTGGTGTEAFF. CDR3 nucleotides: TGTGCCAGCAGCTCGACTACCGGGACAGGGGGCACGGGGACTGAAGCTTTCTTT.